This TCR beta chain was identified in a study of T cell responses to AZD1222 COVID-19 vaccine. Overall study context: Investigators merged groups given second doses at roughly 4 or roughly 12 weeks. Study-wide findings and caveats: Baseline testing showed seropositivity in only five to seven AZD1222 recipients. After two AZD1222 doses, spike-specific TCR breadth and depth rose versus day 0. Vaccine-associated CD4 TCRs ranged over spike, dominating at 160-218 and 743-854.

In regard to this clone: Its cognate antigen is unknown.

V was pared by 6 bases and J by 1 base, with 6 bases between. Per the germline V gene, CDR1 is SNHLY and CDR2 is FYNNEI. This CDR3 comprises 12 residues. TCRdb's table, derived via immunoSEQ multiplex PCR, lists solely in-frame clones and lacks some. The sample lists some 90,000 clones; around nine tenths were seen once. The source is an adult in good health. The chain combines TRBV2 with TRBJ1-1; D unclear. The sample consisted of peripheral blood, taken on day 0 of AZD1222 vaccination. Here the CDR3 DNA reads TGTGCCAGCAGATCGGGGAACACTGAAGCTTTCTTT. It yields the protein CASRSGNTEAFF.